Listed below are T cell receptor beta chains from one sample, sequenced in a study of technical replicates of blood from a few donors. Generated by immunoSEQ multiplex PCR, the TCRdb table keeps only in-frame clones and is missing some. The data hold approximately 92,000 clones, with about 96% observed a single time. The sample comprised T cells isolated from PBMCs. The source is a human donor in good health. Each CDR3 is given with its conserved first and last residue. A D gene is named only where the DNA matches it firmly. Clone sizes are given selectively: once, few, many, or a class where the clone is expanded.

V gene	CDR3 length	J gene	clone size	D gene	CDR3 DNA	CDR3 protein
TRBV28	17	TRBJ2-1	NA	TRBD1	TGTGCCAGCAGTCCCCAGGAAGGACAGGGGGCTTGGAATGAGCAGTTCTTC	CASSPQEGQGAWNEQFF
TRBV5-1	15	TRBJ2-3	once	TRBD2	TGCGCCAGCAGGCGAACTAGCGGGGGCACAGATACGCAGTATTTT	CASRRTSGGTDTQYF
TRBV5-1	12	TRBJ2-1	NA	NA	TGCGCCAGCAGTGAGAACTACAATGAGCAGTTCTTC	CASSENYNEQFF
TRBV7-9	14	TRBJ1-4	NA	NA	TGTGCCAGCAGCTTAGGGGGGCTTAATGAAAAACTGTTTTTT	CASSLGGLNEKLFF
TRBV5-8	15	TRBJ2-1	NA	NA	TGTGCCAGCAGCTTGGGGCAGTATTCCCACAATGAGCAGTTCTTC	CASSLGQYSHNEQFF
TRBV5-1	16	TRBJ2-1	NA	TRBD2	TGCGCCAGCAGCTTGGTAGCTAGCGGGGGTTACAATGAGCAGTTCTTC	CASSLVASGGYNEQFF
TRBV9	14	TRBJ2-5	once	TRBD1	TGTGCCAGCAGCCCGGGACAGAGACAAGAGACCCAGTACTTC	CASSPGQRQETQYF
TRBV5-1	15	TRBJ1-1	NA	NA	TGCGCCAGCAGCTTGGCTAGTACAGGGAACACTGAAGCTTTCTTT	CASSLASTGNTEAFF
TRBV19	16	TRBJ2-1	NA	TRBD2	TGTGCCAGTAGTACCCTACTAGCGGGAGGGGACAATGAGCAGTTCTTC	CASSTLLAGGDNEQFF
TRBV18	13	TRBJ2-5	NA	NA	TGTGCCAGCTCTCCCGCGGTGGTGGAGACCCAGTACTTC	CASSPAVVETQYF
TRBV18	15	TRBJ1-2	NA	NA	TGTGCCAGCTCACCCGAGAGTGGGGGCCGAGTTGGCTACACCTTC	CASSPESGGRVGYTF
TRBV7-9	13	TRBJ1-2	NA	NA	TGTGCCAGCAGCTTGGAGGGGTTCTATGGCTACACCTTC	CASSLEGFYGYTF
TRBV5-1	15	TRBJ2-3	NA	NA	TGCGCCAGCAGCTTAAACAGGGTCGTGACAGATACGCAGTATTTT	CASSLNRVVTDTQYF
TRBV6-5	14	TRBJ2-7	NA	NA	TGTGCCAGCAGTTACATCACAGGGTCCCACGAGCAGTACTTC	CASSYITGSHEQYF
TRBV10-3	13	TRBJ1-2	NA	NA	TGTGCCATCACCCTCGACAGGTATCAAGGCTACACCTTC	CAITLDRYQGYTF
TRBV19	14	TRBJ2-3	NA	NA	TGTGCCAGTAGTTCCAAGGGGGGGAGGGATACGCAGTATTTT	CASSSKGGRDTQYF
TRBV7-9	16	TRBJ2-1	NA	TRBD2	TGTGCCAGCCGGGGACTAGCGGGAGAGTTTTCGCATGAGCAGTTCTTC	CASRGLAGEFSHEQFF
TRBV27	15	TRBJ2-7	NA	TRBD2	TGTGCCAGCAGCACAAAGCGGGAGGGCCACGACGAGCAGTACTTC	CASSTKREGHDEQYF
TRBV5-5	15	TRBJ2-7	NA	NA	TGTGCCAGCAGCTTGAGGCAGGGAATTTTTTCCGAGCAGTACTTC	CASSLRQGIFSEQYF
TRBV7-6	15	TRBJ1-1	NA	TRBD1	TGTGCCAGCAGCTTAGCGCGGGACAGTAACACTGAAGCTTTCTTT	CASSLARDSNTEAFF
TRBV7-2	13	TRBJ2-7	NA	NA	TGTGCCAGCAGCTTAAACTTTCCCTACGAGCAGTACTTC	CASSLNFPYEQYF
TRBV27	13	TRBJ1-6	NA	NA	TGTGCCAGCAGTCCGAGGTATAATTCACCCCTCCACTTT	CASSPRYNSPLHF
TRBV27	17	TRBJ2-3	NA	TRBD1	TGTGCCAGCAACATGGGACAGGAGACAACACGCACAGATACGCAGTATTTT	CASNMGQETTRTDTQYF
TRBV18	13	TRBJ2-5	NA	NA	TGTGCCAGCTCACCGACGGGCCAAGAGACCCAGTACTTC	CASSPTGQETQYF
TRBV28	15	TRBJ1-5	NA	NA	TGTGCCAGCAGTCCCCAAGCCGGGGGGTTTCAGCCCCAGCATTTT	CASSPQAGGFQPQHF
TRBV7-9	13	TRBJ1-1	NA	NA	TGTGCCAGCAGCTTAGCGTCGTTTAGTGAAGCTTTCTTT	CASSLASFSEAFF
TRBV14	13	TRBJ2-1	NA	TRBD1	TGTGCCAGCAGCCTACAGGGGGTTGGGGAGCAGTTCTTC	CASSLQGVGEQFF
TRBV5-6	14	TRBJ2-2	NA	NA	TGTGCCAGCAGCTTCAGTCCCCTGTATGGGGAGCTGTTTTTT	CASSFSPLYGELFF
TRBV5-6	18	TRBJ2-1	NA	TRBD2	TGTGCCAGCAGCCGTTCAACGGGTAGGGACTACCGGGGTAATGAGCAGTTCTTC	CASSRSTGRDYRGNEQFF
TRBV5-1	18	TRBJ2-1	NA	TRBD2	TGCGCCAGCAGCTTGGACTGGACTAGCGGGAGTATCTACAATGAGCAGTTCTTC	CASSLDWTSGSIYNEQFF
TRBV25-1	15	TRBJ2-2	NA	NA	TGTGCCAGCAGTGAATTTCGGGGGAGCACCGGGGAGCTGTTTTTT	CASSEFRGSTGELFF
TRBV6-1	14	TRBJ2-5	NA	NA	TGTGCCAGCAGGGAACAGGGATACCAAGAGACCCAGTACTTC	CASREQGYQETQYF
TRBV7-7	13	TRBJ2-5	NA	NA	TGTGCCAGCAGCCTGGGCCGTCAAGAGACCCAGTACTTC	CASSLGRQETQYF
TRBV28	14	TRBJ1-4	NA	NA	TGTGCCAGCAGCCCCGGAGGGCCCAATGAAAAACTGTTTTTT	CASSPGGPNEKLFF
TRBV9	20	TRBJ1-2	NA	NA	TGTGCCAGCAGCCTCTACCCTCTTCTTCCGGTGGCAGGGCGTAACTATGGCTACACCTTC	CASSLYPLLPVAGRNYGYTF
TRBV29-1	13	TRBJ2-1	NA	TRBD2	TGCAGCGTTGAATCCGGGAGGATCTATGAGCAGTTCTTC	CSVESGRIYEQFF
TRBV7-6	13	TRBJ2-5	NA	TRBD1	TGTGCCAGCAGCTGGACAGGGCAAGAGACCCAGTACTTC	CASSWTGQETQYF
TRBV5-8	15	TRBJ1-6	NA	TRBD1	TGTGCCAGCAGCTTGGGTCCGGGACAGAACTCACCCCTCCACTTT	CASSLGPGQNSPLHF
TRBV15	15	TRBJ1-1	NA	TRBD1	TGTGCCACCAGCAGAGATCGACAGGGGCTTCGTGAAGCTTTCTTT	CATSRDRQGLREAFF
TRBV6-5	13	TRBJ2-1	NA	NA	TGTGCCAGCAGCACGGGTACCCAAACGTATCAGTTCTTC	CASSTGTQTYQFF
TRBV2	16	TRBJ2-1	NA	TRBD2	TGTGCCAGCAGGAAGATGACGGGACTAGTTTGGAATGAGCAGTTCTTC	CASRKMTGLVWNEQFF
TRBV11-3	16	TRBJ1-1	NA	NA	TGTGCCAGCAGCTTAGGAGGGTTCGGATTGGACACTGAAGCTTTCTTT	CASSLGGFGLDTEAFF
TRBV30	14	TRBJ2-7	NA	NA	TGTGCCTGGAGTGACCCGGGACATCTCAACGAGCAGTACTTC	CAWSDPGHLNEQYF
TRBV2	15	TRBJ2-5	once	NA	TGTGCCAGCAGTGAAGCCTCATCGAGGGGGGAGACCCAGTACTTC	CASSEASSRGETQYF
TRBV15	14	TRBJ2-7	NA	TRBD1	TGTGCCACCAGCAGAGGTGGGACAGCGACCGGGCAGTACTTC	CATSRGGTATGQYF
TRBV10-2	13	TRBJ2-5	NA	NA	TGCGCCAGCAGTGAGTCGATCGGGGAGACCCAGTACTTC	CASSESIGETQYF
TRBV5-8	17	TRBJ2-7	NA	TRBD2	TGTGCCAGCAGCCCCATTCTTTGGGCGGGAGGGTCCTACGAGCAGTACTTC	CASSPILWAGGSYEQYF
TRBV11-3	16	TRBJ2-3	NA	TRBD2	TGTGCCAGCAGCTTAGGAACGGCGGGGGGGCATGGTACGCAGTATTTT	CASSLGTAGGHGTQYF
TRBV7-3	13	TRBJ1-6	NA	TRBD1	TGTGCCAGCAGCCGGACAGGGGTTGGACCCCTCCACTTT	CASSRTGVGPLHF
TRBV9	15	TRBJ1-5	NA	NA	TGTGCCAGCAGCGTGGGGGGAGGGGGCAATCAGCCCCAGCATTTT	CASSVGGGGNQPQHF
TRBV5-6	18	TRBJ2-3	once	TRBD2	TGTGCCAGCAGCCCCCCGACCAGACTAGCGGGGGACCCAGATACGCAGTATTTT	CASSPPTRLAGDPDTQYF
TRBV9	15	TRBJ2-3	NA	TRBD2	TGTGCCAGCAGCGTAGCTGCGGGGGGCGCAGATACGCAGTATTTT	CASSVAAGGADTQYF